This TCR beta chain derives from a study of T cell responses to AZD1222 COVID-19 vaccine. Study at large: Combined were second doses at about 4 or about 12 weeks. Points from the study as a whole: The donor group comprised mostly white British people and more females; the analysis possibly underestimated clonal diversity. Unmutated variant regions are reportedly targeted by nearly half of spike-specific TCRs. Without day 14 samples, only post-peak T cell repertoires were studied.

About this clone itself: Its specificity is unknown.

Here immunoSEQ multiplex PCR was the method, and the copy in TCRdb shows in-frame clones only, minus some. This sample has about 150,000 clones, with 85% to 95% found just once. V dropped 8 bases and J dropped 8 bases, with 21 bases sitting between them. The CDR3 is 14 amino acids. Germline V lookup: CDR1 MDHEN, CDR2 SYDVKM. This material consisted of peripheral blood, taken on day 0 of AZD1222 vaccination. The TCR originated in an adult in good health. J is TRBJ1-2 and V is TRBV28; tentatively, D is TRBD1 (5 bases). In DNA form, the CDR3 reads TGTGCCAGCCATTTCGGGGGTTTCTATGGAGGCTACACCTTC. Its translation: CASHFGGFYGGYTF.